Below are 31 T cell receptor beta chains sequenced from a single sample in a study of OX40 agonist ivuxolimab in advanced cancers. Using immunoSEQ multiplex PCR, the repertoire was profiled, and TCRdb retains in-frame clones only, with some absent. The sample lists roughly 61,000 clones; around nine tenths were seen once. Sequenced here: CD4+ or CD8+ T cells sorted from blood, sampled in a trial of the OX40 agonist ivuxolimab. These receptors were obtained from an adult with an advanced solid tumor such as melanoma, head and neck, liver or kidney cancer.

This clone was seen only a few times. This sequence joins TRBV6-1 and TRBJ1-1; TRBD1 matches 8 bases. V trimming: 7 bases; J trimming: 4 bases; junction bases outside the gene matches: 5. Germline CDR1 and CDR2: MNHNS and SASEGT. There are 13 residues in the CDR3. CDR3 protein: CASILTGGTEAFF. The CDR3 region has the DNA TGTGCCAGCATCCTTACAGGGGGCACTGAAGCTTTCTTT.

The genes are TRBV4-3 and TRBJ2-7; D might be TRBD1 or TRBD2, each matching 5 bases. Per germline, CDR1 LGHNA and CDR2 YSLEER. This CDR3 contains 17 residues. Trimming took off 0 bases at V and 5 bases at J, with 20 bases between the two ends. The CDR3 DNA follows: TGCGCCAGCAGCCAAGATGCAGCCCTAGCCCGGGGCCACGAGCAGTACTTC. It yields the protein CASSQDAALARGHEQYF.

This clone was picked up one time. J is TRBJ1-5 and V is TRBV25-1; D gene uncertain. Germline V gene data show CDR1 as MGHDK and CDR2 as SYGVNS. The CDR3 loop spans 15 amino acids. V shed 4 bases and J shed 2 bases, with 12 bases lying between them. CDR3 sequence: CASSGGPGGNQPQHF. The CDR3, as DNA: TGTGCCAGCAGTGGAGGACCGGGCGGCAATCAGCCCCAGCATTTT.

This sequence joins TRBV18 and TRBJ2-1; D uncertain. Germline values: CDR1 KGHSH, CDR2 LQKENI. This CDR3 has 16 residues. Between the trimmed V and J ends, which lost 3 bases and 3 bases, there was a span of 15 bases. The CDR3 is CASSPSAILGYNEQFF. The CDR3 DNA reads as TGTGCCAGCTCACCCTCGGCTATTTTAGGCTACAATGAGCAGTTCTTC. Complete variable domain (other parts from reference TRBV18 and TRBJ2-1): NAGVMQNPRHLVRRRGQEARLRCSPMKGHSHVYWYRQLPEEGLKFMVYLQKENIIDESGMPKERFSAEFPKEGPSILRIQQVVRGDSAAYFCASSPSAILGYNEQFFGPGTRLTVL.

The chain combines TRBV6-5 with TRBJ1-3; TRBD1 is a possible D gene (5 bases). The germline V gene encodes CDR1 MNHEY and CDR2 SVGAGI. V gave up 7 bases and J gave up 0 bases, with 7 bases separating them. The CDR3 is 13 residues long. CDR3 sequence: CASKDSSGNTIYF. CDR3 DNA: TGTGCCAGCAAAGACAGCTCTGGAAACACCATATATTTT.

The chain joins TRBV11-2 to TRBJ2-1; 9 nucleotides match TRBD1. Losses at the gene ends were 5 bases for V and 6 bases for J; bases not matched to a gene: 5. CDR1 is SGHAT, CDR2 FQNNGV, per germline. This CDR3 comprises 14 residues. The CDR3 sequence is CASSRGQGGNEQFF. For the CDR3, the DNA is TGTGCCAGCAGCAGGGGACAGGGTGGCAATGAGCAGTTCTTC. The full variable domain, in which reference TRBV11-2 and TRBJ2-1 provide the parts outside the CDR3, is EAGVAQSPRYKIIEKRQSVAFWCNPISGHATLYWYQQILGQGPKLLIQFQNNGVVDDSQLPKDRFSAERLKGVDSTLKIQPAKLEDSAVYLCASSRGQGGNEQFFGPGTRLTVL.

The chain recombines TRBV6-1 with TRBJ2-7, with D unresolved. The CDR3 runs to 11 residues. Looked up from germline, CDR1 is MNHNS and CDR2 is SASEGT. V was clipped by 7 bases and J by 3 bases, with 7 bases between them. The CDR3 DNA is TGTGCCAGCAAGGGCCTCTACGAGCAGTACTTC. Its translation is CASKGLYEQYF.

This chain links TRBV11-2 with TRBJ2-7; maybe TRBD2 (7 bases). The ends were cut back, 1 base at V and 5 bases at J, with 15 bases in the middle. The germline V gene encodes CDR1 SGHAT and CDR2 FQNNGV. This CDR3 contains 15 residues. The CDR3 is CASSLGITGRDEQYF. The CDR3, as DNA: TGTGCCAGCAGCTTAGGCATAACAGGGAGGGACGAGCAGTACTTC.

The gene calls are TRBV19 and TRBJ2-1; the D gene is possibly TRBD2 (6 bases). Deletions cut 3 bases from V and 4 bases from J, with 13 bases between. The CDR3 has 15 residues. Germline V lookup: CDR1 LNHDA, CDR2 SQIVND (reference sequence). The CDR3 loop is CASSISRGWYNEQFF. The CDR3, as DNA: TGTGCCAGTAGTATTTCGCGGGGATGGTACAATGAGCAGTTCTTC.

The chain combines TRBV6-5 with TRBJ2-7; TRBD1 is a possible D gene (6 bases). This CDR3 comprises 14 residues. Germline V gene data show CDR1 as MNHEY and CDR2 as SVGAGI. V lost 6 bases to trimming and J lost 0 bases, with 12 bases between them. CDR3 in DNA: TGTGCCAGCAGCGGGGACACCAGCTCCTACGAGCAGTACTTC. As protein: CASSGDTSSYEQYF.

The V and J genes are TRBV6-5 and TRBJ2-7; 9 nucleotides align to TRBD1. This CDR3 is 15 amino acids long. V trimming: 4 bases; J trimming: 6 bases; junction bases outside the gene matches: 10. Germline loops: CDR1 MNHEY, CDR2 SVGAGI. CDR3 region: CASSSTGQGGSEQYF. The CDR3 region has the DNA TGTGCCAGCAGTTCAACGGGACAGGGTGGGAGCGAGCAGTACTTC.

This clone was recorded a few times. The chain employs TRBV7-2 and TRBJ2-1, with 9 positions matching TRBD2. V was clipped by 4 bases and J by 10 bases; unmatched bases: 8. The germline V gene encodes CDR1 SGHTA and CDR2 FQGNSA. The CDR3 is made up of 14 amino acids. CDR3 DNA sequence: TGTGCCAGCAGCTCCCGAATAGCGGGGGAGGAGCAGTTCTTC. This codes for CASSSRIAGEEQFF.

CDR3 DNA sequence: TGTGCCAGCAGTCCCCTAGCGGCCCGGGGGGAGCAGTACTTC. It is translated as CASSPLAARGEQYF. The chain recombines TRBV6-5 with TRBJ2-7, with 7 positions matching TRBD2. V lost 5 bases, J lost 7 bases, and 11 bases stayed unmatched. CDR1 and CDR2 (germline): MNHEY, SVGAGI. CDR3 length equals 14 residues.

The V call is TRBV23-1, the J call TRBJ2-7; D is ambiguous. TRBV23-1 is reported as an ORF; its role is uncertain. The CDR3 contains 15 residues. Trimming removed 4 bases at V and 0 bases at J, with 13 bases between. The CDR3 sequence: CASSPTGAGSYEQYF. The CDR3 nucleotides read TGCGCCAGCAGTCCGACCGGAGCCGGCTCCTACGAGCAGTACTTC.

The chain joins TRBV11-2 to TRBJ2-1; D may correspond to TRBD1 or TRBD2 (5 bases each). This CDR3 spans 13 amino acids. Between the trimmed V and J ends, which lost 0 bases and 12 bases, there was a span of 12 bases. Germline assignment: CDR1 SGHAT and CDR2 FQNNGV. The CDR3: CASSLDGTLVQFF. DNA of the CDR3: TGTGCCAGCAGCTTAGACGGGACCCTAGTGCAGTTCTTC.

The chain employs TRBV19 and TRBJ2-1; TRBD2 aligns across 12 bases. Unmatched junction bases numbered 7, after V lost 6 bases and J lost 1 base. The CDR3 sequence is 17 residues long. Germline V lookup: CDR1 LNHDA, CDR2 SQIVND (reference sequence). Here the CDR3 reads CASRMTSGGRSYNEQFF. Here the CDR3 DNA reads TGTGCCAGTAGGATGACTAGCGGGGGAAGGTCCTACAATGAGCAGTTCTTC.

The rearrangement links TRBV7-2 to TRBJ2-7, with unresolved D. The germline V gene has CDR1 SGHTA and CDR2 FQGNSA. The CDR3 has 11 residues. Trimming removed 1 base at V and 6 bases at J, with 4 bases between. This CDR3 is CASSLGPEQYF. Here the CDR3 DNA reads TGTGCCAGCAGCTTAGGCCCCGAGCAGTACTTC. Combining the CDR3 with reference TRBV7-2 and TRBJ2-7 gives the whole variable domain GAGVSQSPSNKVTEKGKDVELRCDPISGHTALYWYRQSLGQGLEFLIYFQGNSAPDKSGLPSDRFSAERTGGSVSTLTIQRTQQEDSAVYLCASSLGPEQYFGPGTRLTVT.

CDR3 amino acids: CASSSRDTQTYEQYF. The CDR3 DNA sequence: TGTGCCAGCAGCTCACGGGACACACAGACCTACGAGCAGTACTTC. V is TRBV7-9 and J is TRBJ2-7, with a weak D call TRBD1 (6 bases). Germline V gene lookup returns CDR1 SEHNR and CDR2 FQNEAQ (reference sequence). Trimming shortened V by 4 bases and J by 2 bases, and 15 bases separated the two germline ends. The CDR3 runs 15 residues.

The V call is TRBV11-2, the J call TRBJ2-7; 10 bases are a match to TRBD1. The V gene end was trimmed by 1 base and the J gene end by 7 bases; junction bases not matched to a gene: 16. Per the germline V gene, CDR1 is SGHAT and CDR2 is FQNNGV. This CDR3 region has 18 residues. The CDR3 sequence is CASSLGLGRGDRGGEQYF. The CDR3, as DNA: TGTGCCAGCAGCTTAGGTTTGGGGCGTGGGGACAGGGGTGGAGAGCAGTACTTC.

This clone came up once. The chain recombines TRBV6-5 with TRBJ1-1; tentatively, D is TRBD1 (6 bases). Germline lookup yields CDR1 MNHEY and CDR2 SVGAGI. Trimming took 4 bases from V and 5 from J, leaving 8 bases between them. The CDR3 consists of 12 residues. The CDR3 region is CASSSRGTEAFF. The CDR3 DNA reads as TGTGCCAGCAGTTCGAGGGGGACTGAAGCTTTCTTT.

Only a few counts were recorded for this clone. The V call is TRBV29-1, the J call TRBJ2-7, with D hard to call. V was pared by 4 bases and J by 2 bases, with 6 bases between. This CDR3 is 11 amino acids long. Germline V gives CDR1 SQVTM, CDR2 ANQGSEA. The CDR3: CSVVNAYEQYF. CDR3 nucleotides: TGCAGCGTTGTCAATGCCTACGAGCAGTACTTC.

The chain joins TRBV5-5 to TRBJ2-6, with 10 bases that match TRBD2. Unmatched junction bases numbered 14, after V lost 0 bases and J lost 5 bases. Germline CDR1 SGHKS, CDR2 YYEKEE (reference sequence). The CDR3 covers 20 residues. Here the CDR3 reads CASSLASFLAGALWANVLTF. As DNA, the CDR3 is TGTGCCAGCAGCTTGGCCTCTTTTCTAGCGGGGGCACTCTGGGCCAACGTCCTGACTTTC.

V and J are TRBV9 and TRBJ1-3; unclear D gene. Looked up from germline, CDR1 is SGDLS and CDR2 is YYNGEE. This CDR3 region has 12 residues. Trimming removed 0 bases from V and 4 bases from J, with 2 bases in between. CDR3 nucleotides: TGTGCCAGCAGCGTAGGGGGAAACACCATATATTTT. This encodes CASSVGGNTIYF.

The gene calls are TRBV7-2 and TRBJ2-5; perhaps TRBD2 as D (6 bases). The CDR3 has 14 amino acids. V dropped 6 bases and J dropped 2 bases, with 13 bases sitting between them. The germline V gene encodes CDR1 SGHTA and CDR2 FQGNSA. CDR3 sequence: CASRRRDLQETQYF. CDR3 sequence (DNA): TGTGCCAGCAGACGCCGGGACTTACAAGAGACCCAGTACTTC.

The gene calls are TRBV5-4 and TRBJ2-1; TRBD2 might be the D (6 bases). Between the trimmed V and J ends, which lost 0 bases and 7 bases, there was a span of 8 bases. Germline loops: CDR1 SGHNT, CDR2 YYREEE (reference sequence). This CDR3 spans 13 amino acids. The chain's CDR3 is CASSLAGGNEQFF. The DNA of the CDR3 is TGTGCCAGCAGCTTGGCTGGGGGGAATGAGCAGTTCTTC.

This clone came up a few times. The chain carries TRBV7-8 and TRBJ2-7; 7 bases match TRBD1. The CDR3 has 12 residues. Unmatched junction bases numbered 9, after V lost 7 bases and J lost 9 bases. Germline V CDR1 and CDR2: SGHVS, FQNEAQ. DNA for the CDR3: TGTGCCAGCACGGGTTACAGGGGAGTGCAGTACTTC. It is translated as CASTGYRGVQYF. Together with reference TRBV7-8 and TRBJ2-7, the CDR3 gives the full variable domain: GAGVSQSPRYKVAKRGQDVALRCDPISGHVSLFWYQQALGQGPEFLTYFQNEAQLDKSGLPSDRFFAERPEGSVSTLKIQRTQQEDSAVYLCASTGYRGVQYFGPGTRLTVT.

The chain is built from TRBV7-9 and TRBJ1-2; D ambiguous. This CDR3 is built from 13 residues. Trimming removed 2 bases from V and 7 bases from J, with 11 bases in between. Per the germline V gene, CDR1 is SEHNR and CDR2 is FQNEAQ (reference sequence). The CDR3 is CASSLRAGTGYTF. DNA for the CDR3: TGTGCCAGCAGCTTAAGGGCCGGTACTGGCTACACCTTC.

The chain has TRBV5-1 and TRBJ2-2, with 11 bases fitting TRBD1. V shed 4 bases and J 7 bases; nucleotides not matched to a gene: 9. The CDR3 has 16 residues. Germline CDR1 SGHRS, CDR2 YFSETQ. In nucleotides, the CDR3 is TGCGCCAGCAGCCCGGCCGGGACAGGGGGAGTCGGGGAGCTGTTTTTT. This gives the protein CASSPAGTGGVGELFF. The whole variable domain, remainder taken from reference TRBV5-1 and TRBJ2-2, is KAGVTQTPRYLIKTRGQQVTLSCSPISGHRSVSWYQQTPGQGLQFLFEYFSETQRNKGNFPGRFSGRQFSNSRSEMNVSTLELGDSALYLCASSPAGTGGVGELFFGEGSRLTVL.

J is TRBJ2-7 and V is TRBV4-2, with 7 bases matching TRBD1. Germline assignment: CDR1 LGHNA and CDR2 YNFKEQ. V dropped 5 bases and J dropped 1; count of bases not matched to a gene: 8. This CDR3 is built from 15 residues. CDR3 amino acids: CASSYGTASSYEQYF. CDR3 DNA sequence: TGTGCCAGCAGCTACGGGACAGCCTCTTCCTACGAGCAGTACTTC.

The chain employs TRBV9 and TRBJ2-1, with D possibly being TRBD2 (6 bases). Germline lookup yields CDR1 SGDLS and CDR2 YYNGEE. The CDR3 contains 14 residues. Between the trimmed V and J ends, which lost 4 bases and 6 bases, there was a span of 14 bases. The CDR3 is CASSSGLSLNEQFF. The CDR3 bases are TGTGCCAGCAGCTCGGGACTGTCCCTCAATGAGCAGTTCTTC.

V and J are TRBV9 and TRBJ2-2; D is perhaps TRBD1 (6 bases). The CDR3 totals 13 residues. Germline CDR1 SGDLS, CDR2 YYNGEE. Trimming removed 5 bases at V and 6 bases at J, with 11 bases between. CDR3 sequence (DNA): TGTGCCAGCAGGAATCAGGGGTCCGGGGAGCTGTTTTTT. This gives the protein CASRNQGSGELFF.